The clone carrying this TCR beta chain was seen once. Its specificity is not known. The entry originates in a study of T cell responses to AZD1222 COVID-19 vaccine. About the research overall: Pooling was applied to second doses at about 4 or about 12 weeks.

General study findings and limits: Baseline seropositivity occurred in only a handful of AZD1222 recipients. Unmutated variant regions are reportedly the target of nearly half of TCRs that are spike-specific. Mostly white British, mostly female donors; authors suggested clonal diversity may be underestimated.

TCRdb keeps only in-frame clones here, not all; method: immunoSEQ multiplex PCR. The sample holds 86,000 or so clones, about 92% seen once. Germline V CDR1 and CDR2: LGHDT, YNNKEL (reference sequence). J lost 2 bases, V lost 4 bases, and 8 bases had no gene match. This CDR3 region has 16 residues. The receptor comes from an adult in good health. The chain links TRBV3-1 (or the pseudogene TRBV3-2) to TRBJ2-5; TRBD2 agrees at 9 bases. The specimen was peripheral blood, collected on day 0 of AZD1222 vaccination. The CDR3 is CASSPLSGLAQETQYF. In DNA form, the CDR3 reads TGTGCCAGCAGCCCACTCTCGGGACTAGCTCAAGAGACCCAGTACTTC.